The T cell receptor beta chain described here comes from a study of PD-1 blockade in mismatch repair-deficient tumors (dated by TCRdb to the late 2010s). About the investigation overall: Between late 2013 and September 2016, the trial enrolled some 91 consecutive patients with 12 mismatch repair-deficient cancer types, every one of whom had been previously treated and was progressing. Deep sequencing of TCR CDR3 regions was used to track tumor-associated T cell clones in peripheral blood of patients responding to PD-1 blockade. What the research found in general, with its limitations: After pembrolizumab, tumor-resident clones, which were often undetectable in blood before treatment, expanded rapidly and then contracted, generally ahead of radiologic responses.

The V end loses 2 bases and the J end loses 1 base, and a stretch of 9 bases separates them. Via the germline V gene, CDR1 is SGDLS and CDR2 YYNGEE. The cysteine opens and the phenylalanine closes a CDR3 of 15 amino acids. Only CDR3 DNA is held: 45 bases, read in frame from base 1. Worth noting for this clone: Its antigen is not yet known. No clone much larger than this one lies a single base away; base qualities are absent.

The library was generated by the immunoSEQ multiplex PCR assay. What TCRdb holds here is the immuneACCESS table cut down to in-frame rearrangements. Part of the clones is not present; checked against another copy, under half of the missing clones reflect an unresolved V gene, and the others are unexplained. The table for this sample lists about 40,000 clones; roughly 77% of them were counted only once. The top ten constitute over 20% of the sample. Mismatch repair deficiency in every enrolled patient was established by polymerase chain reaction or immunohistochemistry. A few patients who responded to pembrolizumab therapy underwent TCR sequencing. The phase II trial prospectively evaluated PD-1 blockade with pembrolizumab in advanced mismatch repair-deficient cancers, independent of tissue of origin. Peripheral blood T cell samples were gathered serially, both before PD-1 blockade started and at multiple time points afterward. Blood sampling times were expressed in weeks after the first pembrolizumab dose.

The sequence derives from an adult with mismatch repair-deficient cancer. The starting material was peripheral blood, obtained 4 weeks after starting pembrolizumab. This receptor chain uses TRBV9 and TRBJ2-2; no D gene is confidently identified. This receptor has the CDR3 CASSVKGWNTGELFF. The nucleotides are TGTGCCAGCAGCGTCAAAGGGTGGAACACCGGGGAGCTGTTTTTT.